This T cell receptor (beta chain) originates from a study of blood T cell repertoires in COVID-19. Study-level background: The United States, Italy and Spain provided the acute and convalescent COVID-19 samples. Sources were T cells, B-cell-depleted T cells, or PBMCs; the material itself was cDNA or gDNA.

This CDR3 comprises 15 residues. Germline loops: CDR1 MNHEY, CDR2 SMNVEV (reference sequence). With V trimmed by 5 bases and J by 1 base, 8 bases remained unmatched. Original handling: Reference gene primer amplification in the assay estimated nucleated cell counts. Only in-frame clones appear in the TCRdb table, and some are missing; sequencing was by immunoSEQ multiplex PCR. For V, J and clone size, that table is used; D and trimming come from the DNA. The sample comprises about 26,000 clones, approximately 96% of which are singletons, and 3.5% to 4.5% rests with the top ten. The sequencing sample was made of peripheral blood. The chain carries TRBV27 and TRBJ2-7, with 7 bases aligning to TRBD2. This receptor was taken from a human donor with active COVID-19. The donor label of this sample is uncertain. The CDR3 protein is CASSPAGEGSYEQYF. The CDR3 nucleotides read TGTGCCAGCAGTCCCGCCGGGGAGGGTTCCTACGAGCAGTACTTC.